This TCR beta chain was identified during a study of metastatic and nonmetastatic thyroid tumors. Findings and caveats of the study: As reported, TCR beta diversity in blood and tumor was significantly higher in malignant thyroid tumors than in benign nodules.

Per germline, CDR1 DFQATT and CDR2 SNEGSKA (reference sequence). This CDR3 comprises 15 residues. The V and J ends lost 5 bases and 6 bases, in that order; junction bases with no gene match: 10. Study processing details: Clinicopathological groups differed in CDR3, with these differences serving to build a distant-metastasis classifier for papillary thyroid cancer. TCRdb re-processed the PCR reads through MiXCR. The V and J calls and clone size are TCRdb's, not the authors'. The sample contains 23,000 or so clones, more than 25% of which appear only once. This clone was observed many times. The antigen is not known. All patients were treatment-naive before thyroid surgery.

What was sequenced was tumor tissue. V usage is TRBV20-1 and J usage is TRBJ1-2; 12 positions match TRBD1. This TCR was sampled from a female donor with papillary thyroid cancer or a benign thyroid nodule (not recorded which). Some clones in this sample may be carry-over from other donors' samples. The CDR3 coding sequence is TGCAGTGCTGAATGGGGACAGGGGGCTATCGATGGCTACACCTTC. This gives the protein CSAEWGQGAIDGYTF.